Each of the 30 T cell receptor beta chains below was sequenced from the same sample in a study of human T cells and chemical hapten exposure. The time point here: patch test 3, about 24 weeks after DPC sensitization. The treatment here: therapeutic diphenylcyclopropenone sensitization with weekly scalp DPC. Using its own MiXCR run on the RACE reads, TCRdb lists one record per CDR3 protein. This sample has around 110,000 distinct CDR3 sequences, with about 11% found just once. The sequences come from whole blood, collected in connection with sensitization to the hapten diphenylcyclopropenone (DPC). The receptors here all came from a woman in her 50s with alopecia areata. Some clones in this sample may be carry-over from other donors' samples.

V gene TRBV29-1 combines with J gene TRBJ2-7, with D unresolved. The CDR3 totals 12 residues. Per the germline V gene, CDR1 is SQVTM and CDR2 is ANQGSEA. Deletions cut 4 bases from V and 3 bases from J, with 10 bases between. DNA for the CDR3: TGCAGCGTTGGGGGTTCATTCTACGAGCAGTACTTC. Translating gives CSVGGSFYEQYF.

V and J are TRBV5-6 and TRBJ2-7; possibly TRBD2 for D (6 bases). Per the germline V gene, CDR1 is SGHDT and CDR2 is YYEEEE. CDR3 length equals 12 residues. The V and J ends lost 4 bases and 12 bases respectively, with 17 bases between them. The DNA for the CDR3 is TGTGCCAGCAGCGGAGGGGACCCCCAGGGGTACTTC. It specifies CASSGGDPQGYF.

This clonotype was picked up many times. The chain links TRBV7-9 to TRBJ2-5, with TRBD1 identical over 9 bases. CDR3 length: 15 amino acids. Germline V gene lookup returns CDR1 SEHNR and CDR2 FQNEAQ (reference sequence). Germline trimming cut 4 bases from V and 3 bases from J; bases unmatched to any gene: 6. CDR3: CASSSRDRAEETQYF. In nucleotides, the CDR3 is TGTGCCAGCAGCTCCCGGGACAGGGCTGAAGAGACCCAGTACTTC.

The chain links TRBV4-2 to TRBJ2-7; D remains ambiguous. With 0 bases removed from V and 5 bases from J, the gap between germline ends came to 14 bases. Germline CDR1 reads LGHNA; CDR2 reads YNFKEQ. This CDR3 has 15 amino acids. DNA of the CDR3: TGTGCCAGCAGCCAAGAAGGGAACCAACTGGACGAGCAGTACTTC. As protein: CASSQEGNQLDEQYF.

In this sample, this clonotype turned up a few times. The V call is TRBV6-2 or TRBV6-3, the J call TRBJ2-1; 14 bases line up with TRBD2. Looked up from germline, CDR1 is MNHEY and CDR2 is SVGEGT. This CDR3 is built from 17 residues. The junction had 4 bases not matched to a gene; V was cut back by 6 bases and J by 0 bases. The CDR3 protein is CASRRGLAGGSYNEQFF. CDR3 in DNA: TGTGCCAGCAGACGTGGACTAGCGGGGGGCTCCTACAATGAGCAGTTCTTC.

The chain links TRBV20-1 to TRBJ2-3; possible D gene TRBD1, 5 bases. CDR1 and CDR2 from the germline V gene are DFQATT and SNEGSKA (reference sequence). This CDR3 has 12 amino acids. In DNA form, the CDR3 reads TGCAGCCTCGAAGACAGTACAGATACGCAGTATTTT. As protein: CSLEDSTDTQYF.

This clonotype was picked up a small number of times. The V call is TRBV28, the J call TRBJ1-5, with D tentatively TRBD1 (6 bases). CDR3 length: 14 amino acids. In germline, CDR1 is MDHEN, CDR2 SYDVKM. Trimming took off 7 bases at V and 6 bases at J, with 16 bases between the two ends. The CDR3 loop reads CASTLGGGLQPQHF. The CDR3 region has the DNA TGTGCCAGCACGCTGGGAGGGGGGCTTCAGCCCCAGCATTTT.

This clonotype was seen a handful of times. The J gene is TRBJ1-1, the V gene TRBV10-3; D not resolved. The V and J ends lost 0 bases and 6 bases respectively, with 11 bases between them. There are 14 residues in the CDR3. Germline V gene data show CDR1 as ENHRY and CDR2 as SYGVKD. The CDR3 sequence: CAISESDQRAEAFF. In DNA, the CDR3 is TGTGCCATCAGTGAGTCGGACCAGAGGGCTGAAGCTTTCTTT.

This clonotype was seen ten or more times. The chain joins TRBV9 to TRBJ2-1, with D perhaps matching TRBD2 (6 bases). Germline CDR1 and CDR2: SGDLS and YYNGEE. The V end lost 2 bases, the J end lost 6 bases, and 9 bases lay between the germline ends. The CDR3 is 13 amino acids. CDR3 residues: CASSVGDFNEQFF. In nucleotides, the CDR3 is TGTGCCAGCAGCGTCGGGGACTTCAATGAGCAGTTCTTC.

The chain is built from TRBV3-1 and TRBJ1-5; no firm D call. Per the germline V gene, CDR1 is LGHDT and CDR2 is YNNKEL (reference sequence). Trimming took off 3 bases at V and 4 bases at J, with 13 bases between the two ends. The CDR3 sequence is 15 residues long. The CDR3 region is CASSHHGGQNQPQHF. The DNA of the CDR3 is TGTGCCAGCAGCCATCATGGAGGGCAGAATCAGCCCCAGCATTTT.

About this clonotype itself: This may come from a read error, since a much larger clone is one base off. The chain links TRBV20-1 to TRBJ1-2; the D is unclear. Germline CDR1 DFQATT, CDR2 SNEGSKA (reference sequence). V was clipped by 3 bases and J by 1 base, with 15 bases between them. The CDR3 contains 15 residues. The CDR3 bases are TGCAGTGCTAGCGACCTCGTTGGGGTTAACTATGGCTACACCTTC. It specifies CSASDLVGVNYGYTF.

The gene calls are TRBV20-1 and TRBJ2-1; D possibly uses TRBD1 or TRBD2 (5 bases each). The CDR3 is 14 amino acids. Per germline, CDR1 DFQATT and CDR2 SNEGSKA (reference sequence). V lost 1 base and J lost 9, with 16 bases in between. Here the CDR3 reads CSARGDHGMGEQFF. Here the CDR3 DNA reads TGCAGTGCTAGAGGGGACCACGGGATGGGTGAGCAGTTCTTC.

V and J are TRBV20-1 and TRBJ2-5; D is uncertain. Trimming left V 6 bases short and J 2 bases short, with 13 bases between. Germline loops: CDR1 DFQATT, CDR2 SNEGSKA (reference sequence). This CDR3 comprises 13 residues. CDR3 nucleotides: TGCAGTGCCTCTCGGACCGCGCAAGAGACCCAGTACTTC. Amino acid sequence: CSASRTAQETQYF.

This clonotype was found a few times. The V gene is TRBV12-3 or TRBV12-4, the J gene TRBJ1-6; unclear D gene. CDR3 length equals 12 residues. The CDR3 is CAVGSYNSPLHF. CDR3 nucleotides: TGTGCGGTAGGCTCCTATAATTCACCCCTCCACTTT.

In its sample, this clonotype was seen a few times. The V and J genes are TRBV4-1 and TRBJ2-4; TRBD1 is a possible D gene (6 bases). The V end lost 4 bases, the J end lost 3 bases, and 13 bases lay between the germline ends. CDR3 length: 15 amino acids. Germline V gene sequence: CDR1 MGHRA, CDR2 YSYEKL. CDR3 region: CASSLPGDLKNIQYF. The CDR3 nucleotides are TGCGCCAGCAGCCTACCAGGGGATCTCAAAAACATTCAGTACTTC.

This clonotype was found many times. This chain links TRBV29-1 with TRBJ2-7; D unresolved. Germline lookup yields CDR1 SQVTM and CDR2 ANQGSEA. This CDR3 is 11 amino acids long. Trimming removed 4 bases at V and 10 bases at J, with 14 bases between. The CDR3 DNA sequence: TGCAGCGTTGGTTTCCAGCGTAACCAGTACTTC. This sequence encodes CSVGFQRNQYF.

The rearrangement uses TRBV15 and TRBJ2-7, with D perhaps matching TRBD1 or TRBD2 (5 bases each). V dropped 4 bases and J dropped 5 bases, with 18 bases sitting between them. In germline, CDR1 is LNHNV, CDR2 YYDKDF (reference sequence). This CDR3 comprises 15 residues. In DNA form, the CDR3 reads TGTGCCACCAGCACTCTTGAGGGGCCCCCCCACGAGCAGTACTTC. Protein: CATSTLEGPPHEQYF.

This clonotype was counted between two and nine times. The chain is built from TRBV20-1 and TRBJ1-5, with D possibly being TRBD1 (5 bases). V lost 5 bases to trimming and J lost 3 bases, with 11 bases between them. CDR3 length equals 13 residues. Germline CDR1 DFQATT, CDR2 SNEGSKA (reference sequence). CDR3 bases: TGCAGTGCTGCCTTAGGGGCCAATCAGCCCCAGCATTTT. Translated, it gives CSAALGANQPQHF.

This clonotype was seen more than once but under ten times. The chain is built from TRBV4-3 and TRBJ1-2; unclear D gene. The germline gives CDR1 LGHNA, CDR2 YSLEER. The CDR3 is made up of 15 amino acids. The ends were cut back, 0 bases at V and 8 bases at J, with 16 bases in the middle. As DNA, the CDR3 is TGCGCCAGCAGCCAAGAGCGGGTCGCGGTCTACGGCTACACCTTC. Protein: CASSQERVAVYGYTF.

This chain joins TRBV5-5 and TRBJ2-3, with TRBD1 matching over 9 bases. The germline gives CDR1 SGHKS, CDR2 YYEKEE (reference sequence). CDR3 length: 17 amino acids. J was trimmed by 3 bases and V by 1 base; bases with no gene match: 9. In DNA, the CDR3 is TGTGCCAGCAGCTTGAACCCGGGACAGGGTTGTACAGATACGCAGTATTTT. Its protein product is CASSLNPGQGCTDTQYF.

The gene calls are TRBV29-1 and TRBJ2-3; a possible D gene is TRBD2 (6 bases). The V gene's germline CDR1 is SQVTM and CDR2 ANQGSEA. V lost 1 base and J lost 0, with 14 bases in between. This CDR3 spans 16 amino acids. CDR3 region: CSVEGDAGSSTDTQYF. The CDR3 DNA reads TGCAGCGTTGAAGGCGACGCGGGGTCTAGCACAGATACGCAGTATTTT.

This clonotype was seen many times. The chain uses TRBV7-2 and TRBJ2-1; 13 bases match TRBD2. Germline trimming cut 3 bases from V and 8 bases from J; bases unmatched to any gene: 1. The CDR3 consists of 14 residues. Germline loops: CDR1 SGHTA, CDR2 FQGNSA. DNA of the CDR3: TGTGCCAGCAGCTTCGGGACTAGCGGGGATGAGCAGTTCTTC. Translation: CASSFGTSGDEQFF.

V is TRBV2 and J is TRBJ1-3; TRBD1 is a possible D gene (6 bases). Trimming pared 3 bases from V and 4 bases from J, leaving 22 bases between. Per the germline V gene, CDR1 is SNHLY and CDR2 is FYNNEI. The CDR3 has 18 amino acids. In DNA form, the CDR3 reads TGTGCCAGCAGTGATTATCGGCAGGGGTATGATTCGGGAAACACCATATATTTT. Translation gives CASSDYRQGYDSGNTIYF.

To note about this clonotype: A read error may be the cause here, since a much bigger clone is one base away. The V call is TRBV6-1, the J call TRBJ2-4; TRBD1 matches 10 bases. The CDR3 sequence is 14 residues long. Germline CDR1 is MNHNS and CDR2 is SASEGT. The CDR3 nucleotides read TGTGACAGATGGGACAGGGGAAGCAAAAACATTCAGTACTTC. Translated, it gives CDRWDRGSKNIQYF.

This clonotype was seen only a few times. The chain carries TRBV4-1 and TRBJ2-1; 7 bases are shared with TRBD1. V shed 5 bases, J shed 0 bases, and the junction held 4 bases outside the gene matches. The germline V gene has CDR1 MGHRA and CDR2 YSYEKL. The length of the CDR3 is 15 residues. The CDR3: CASSSGTDSYNEQFF. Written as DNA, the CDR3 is TGCGCCAGCAGCTCCGGGACAGACTCCTACAATGAGCAGTTCTTC.

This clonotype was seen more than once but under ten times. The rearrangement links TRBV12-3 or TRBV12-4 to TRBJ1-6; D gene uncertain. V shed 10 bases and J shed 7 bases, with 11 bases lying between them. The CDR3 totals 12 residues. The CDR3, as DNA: TGTGCCATACAATGGGGAAATTCACCCCTCCACTTT. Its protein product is CAIQWGNSPLHF.

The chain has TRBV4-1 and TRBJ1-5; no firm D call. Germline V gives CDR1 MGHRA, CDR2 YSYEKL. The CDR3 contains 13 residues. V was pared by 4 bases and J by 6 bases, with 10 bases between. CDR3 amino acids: CASSPPLGQPQHF. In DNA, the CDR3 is TGCGCCAGCAGCCCCCCTTTGGGTCAGCCCCAGCATTTT.

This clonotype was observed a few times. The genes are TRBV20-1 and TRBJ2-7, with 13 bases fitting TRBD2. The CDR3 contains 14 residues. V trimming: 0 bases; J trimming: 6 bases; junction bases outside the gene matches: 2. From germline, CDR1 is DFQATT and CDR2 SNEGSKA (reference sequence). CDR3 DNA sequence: TGCAGTGCTAGAGAACTAGCGGGGGGGCGCGAGCAGTACTTC. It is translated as CSARELAGGREQYF.

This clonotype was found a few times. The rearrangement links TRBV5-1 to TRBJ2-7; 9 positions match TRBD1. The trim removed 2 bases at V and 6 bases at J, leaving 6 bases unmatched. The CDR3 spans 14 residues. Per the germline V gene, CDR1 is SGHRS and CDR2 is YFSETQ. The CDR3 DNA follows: TGCGCCAGCAGCTTCGGGACAGGGCCCCTCGAGCAGTACTTC. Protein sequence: CASSFGTGPLEQYF.

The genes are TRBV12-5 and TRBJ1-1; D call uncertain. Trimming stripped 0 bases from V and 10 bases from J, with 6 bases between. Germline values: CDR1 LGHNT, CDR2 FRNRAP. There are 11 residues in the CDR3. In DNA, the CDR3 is TGTGCTAGTGGTTTGGTGGAGGGAGCTTTCTTT. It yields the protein CASGLVEGAFF.